This T cell receptor (beta chain) derives from a study of blood T cell repertoires in COVID-19. The method was immunoSEQ multiplex PCR; TCRdb's version includes in-frame clones alone and lacks a portion of them. The sample shows around 260,000 clones, more than 70% of them seen only once. Germline lookup yields CDR1 LGHNA and CDR2 YNFKEQ. There are 19 residues in the CDR3. Trimming removed 0 bases at V and 6 bases at J, with 21 bases between. V and J are TRBV4-2 and TRBJ1-6; possible D gene TRBD1, 6 bases. Sequences were obtained from peripheral blood. The origin of this receptor is a woman between 50 and 59 years old with acute or convalescent COVID-19. The CDR3 spells CASSQETSGIGGFNSPLHF. The DNA of the CDR3 is TGTGCCAGCAGCCAAGAGACATCTGGGATAGGGGGTTTTAATTCACCCCTCCACTTT.